Presented here are 20 T cell receptor beta chains from one specimen sequenced in a study of blood T cell repertoires in COVID-19. Using immunoSEQ multiplex PCR, the repertoire was profiled, and TCRdb retains in-frame clones only, with some absent. Seen here are around 470,000 clones, around 91% observed once, and the top ten hold about 0.63%. The material sequenced was PBMCs or T cells enriched from blood (not recorded which). The receptors were sampled from a man aged 18 to 30 who had recovered from COVID-19.

This chain uses TRBV7-7 with TRBJ2-5; D remains ambiguous. This CDR3 has 15 residues. Trimming took off 3 bases at V and 2 bases at J, with 13 bases between the two ends. Germline CDR1 SSHAT, CDR2 FNYEAQ (reference sequence). CDR3 in amino acids: CASSFYLRQQETQYF. CDR3 sequence (DNA): TGTGCCAGCAGCTTTTACCTCCGTCAGCAAGAGACCCAGTACTTC.

This CDR3 is CASSLEVASHQETQYF. CDR3 DNA: TGTGCCAGCAGCTTAGAGGTAGCTAGTCATCAGGAGACCCAGTACTTC. The gene calls are TRBV11-2 and TRBJ2-5, with D unclear. The CDR3 spans 16 residues. Germline lookup yields CDR1 SGHAT and CDR2 FQNNGV. The germline V and J ends were trimmed by 0 bases and 5 bases, with 16 bases remaining between them.

V gene TRBV3-1 (or the pseudogene TRBV3-2) combines with J gene TRBJ2-7; TRBD2 matches at 10 bases. Germline CDR1 reads LGHDT; CDR2 reads YNNKEL (reference sequence). V shed 5 bases, J shed 2 bases, and the junction held 3 bases outside the gene matches. This CDR3 has 14 residues. CDR3 sequence reads: CASSEGLATYEQYF. Here the CDR3 DNA reads TGTGCCAGCAGCGAGGGACTAGCGACCTACGAGCAGTACTTC.

The chain links TRBV4-1 to TRBJ1-2; weak D call: TRBD1 (5 bases). The length of the CDR3 is 15 residues. Trimming took 4 bases from V and 3 from J, leaving 15 bases between them. The germline CDR1 and CDR2 sequences are MGHRA and YSYEKL. The CDR3 DNA is TGCGCCAGCAGCCCAGCGGGGCTCGGGGACTATGGCTACACCTTC. Protein product: CASSPAGLGDYGYTF.

This clone turned up a few times. The chain has TRBV13 and TRBJ1-3; no definite D call. The germline V and J ends were trimmed by 3 bases and 0 bases, with 6 bases remaining between them. This CDR3 spans 14 amino acids. Looked up from germline, CDR1 is PRHDT and CDR2 is FYEKMQ (reference sequence). The CDR3 nucleotides read TGTGCCAGCAGCTTTGCCTACTCTGGAAACACCATATATTTT. Its protein product is CASSFAYSGNTIYF.

The V call is TRBV15, the J call TRBJ1-1; the D is unclear. Per germline, CDR1 LNHNV and CDR2 YYDKDF (reference sequence). The V gene lost 2 bases and the J gene lost 0 bases, with 7 bases spanning the gap. This CDR3 spans 14 amino acids. CDR3 sequence: CATSRHIMNTEAFF. The CDR3 DNA reads as TGTGCCACCAGCAGACACATCATGAACACTGAAGCTTTCTTT.

The CDR3 spells CASSQEDGTATNEKLFF. The CDR3 DNA sequence: TGTGCCAGCAGCCAAGAAGACGGGACAGCAACTAATGAAAAACTGTTTTTT. The chain joins TRBV3-1 (or the pseudogene TRBV3-2) to TRBJ1-4, with 7 positions matching TRBD1. The germline V gene has CDR1 LGHDT and CDR2 YNNKEL (reference sequence). The length of the CDR3 is 17 residues. V dropped 0 bases and J dropped 0; count of bases not matched to a gene: 4.

This chain uses TRBV27 with TRBJ2-1, with unresolved D. Germline CDR1 MNHEY, CDR2 SMNVEV (reference sequence). There are 13 residues in the CDR3. Deletions cut 2 bases from V and 4 bases from J, with 6 bases between. In DNA, the CDR3 is TGTGCCAGCAGTTTAGACTTATACAATGAGCAGTTCTTC. This codes for CASSLDLYNEQFF.

This chain uses TRBV5-4 with TRBJ1-6; 8 bases match TRBD1. Per the germline V gene, CDR1 is SGHNT and CDR2 is YYREEE (reference sequence). The CDR3 runs to 16 residues. The trim removed 0 bases at V and 7 bases at J, leaving 6 bases unmatched. The CDR3 sequence: CASSLGDRGLNSPLHF. The CDR3 nucleotides read TGTGCCAGCAGCTTGGGAGACAGGGGTTTAAATTCACCCCTCCACTTT.

J is TRBJ1-2 and V is TRBV6-5, with TRBD1 as a possible D gene (6 bases). Germline V gene data show CDR1 as MNHEY and CDR2 as SVGAGI. Trimming removed 1 base at V and 2 bases at J, with 14 bases between. CDR3 size: 16 residues. CDR3 sequence: CASSYFPQGPNYGYTF. As DNA, the CDR3 is TGTGCCAGCAGTTACTTCCCACAGGGACCCAACTATGGCTACACCTTC.

The chain links TRBV18 to TRBJ1-5; the match to TRBD1 covers 7 bases. CDR1 and CDR2 from the germline V gene are KGHSH and LQKENI. CDR3 length equals 14 residues. Unmatched junction bases numbered 3, after V lost 3 bases and J lost 4 bases. The chain's CDR3 is CASSPDRLNQPQHF. CDR3 coding DNA: TGTGCCAGCTCACCGGACAGGTTGAATCAGCCCCAGCATTTT. Using reference TRBV18 and TRBJ1-5 for the parts outside the CDR3, the full variable domain is NAGVMQNPRHLVRRRGQEARLRCSPMKGHSHVYWYRQLPEEGLKFMVYLQKENIIDESGMPKERFSAEFPKEGPSILRIQQVVRGDSAAYFCASSPDRLNQPQHFGDGTRLSIL.

This chain connects TRBV6-5 to TRBJ1-5; D is unclear. CDR3 length: 13 amino acids. Trimming left V 5 bases short and J 3 bases short, with 8 bases between. Germline V gene lookup returns CDR1 MNHEY and CDR2 SVGAGI. CDR3 amino acids: CASSLHINQPQHF. The CDR3 DNA reads TGTGCCAGCAGTCTTCACATCAATCAGCCCCAGCATTTT.

V is TRBV6-5 and J is TRBJ1-2; tentative D call: TRBD1 (5 bases). Germline CDR1 MNHEY, CDR2 SVGAGI. Trimming left V 2 bases short and J 8 bases short, with 12 bases between. The CDR3 spans 13 residues. CDR3 nucleotides: TGTGCCAGCAGTTACGGAGGGACTAACGGCTACACCTTC. It translates to CASSYGGTNGYTF.

The V gene is TRBV15, the J gene TRBJ1-5; D uncertain. V dropped 8 bases and J dropped 2 bases, with 13 bases sitting between them. The CDR3 is 14 residues long. CDR1 LNHNV and CDR2 YYDKDF come from the germline V gene (reference sequence). The CDR3 protein is CATGDPIGNQPQHF. As DNA, the CDR3 is TGTGCCACCGGAGACCCCATTGGCAATCAGCCCCAGCATTTT.

V gene TRBV11-3 combines with J gene TRBJ1-1; maybe TRBD1 (6 bases). V lost 5 bases and J lost 3, with 13 bases in between. The CDR3 runs to 14 residues. Germline CDR1 SGHNT, CDR2 YENEEA. The CDR3 loop reads CASSPRRGYTEAFF. For the CDR3, the DNA is TGTGCCAGCAGCCCCCGTAGGGGGTACACTGAAGCTTTCTTT.

The chain links TRBV5-5 to TRBJ2-7, with TRBD1 as a possible D gene (5 bases). Trimming stripped 1 base from V and 4 bases from J, with 15 bases between. Germline assignment: CDR1 SGHKS and CDR2 YYEKEE (reference sequence). The CDR3 runs 15 residues. The DNA for the CDR3 is TGTGCCAGCAGCTTGAGCCAGCTCAGGGTGTACGAGCAGTACTTC. Its protein is CASSLSQLRVYEQYF.

V and J are TRBV5-1 and TRBJ2-6; D may be TRBD1 (5 bases). Germline V gene sequence: CDR1 SGHRS, CDR2 YFSETQ. With 1 base removed from V and 4 bases from J, the gap between germline ends came to 21 bases. This CDR3 region has 19 residues. For the CDR3, the DNA is TGCGCCAGCAGCTTGCTTTCGCAGGGCGAGGCGAAGGGGGCCAACGTCCTGACTTTC. Translated, it gives CASSLLSQGEAKGANVLTF.

This clone was detected only a few times. This chain connects TRBV10-3 to TRBJ2-7; 8 bases map to TRBD1. Germline V lookup: CDR1 ENHRY, CDR2 SYGVKD. After removal of 6 bases from V and 1 base from J, the junction contained 5 bases not matched to a gene. This CDR3 has 14 amino acids. In DNA, the CDR3 is TGTGCCATCAGCGACCGGGACAGGTCCTACGAGCAGTACTTC. Translating it yields CAISDRDRSYEQYF.

The chain carries TRBV28 and TRBJ2-1, with TRBD1 identical over 7 bases. The V segment lost 5 bases and the J segment 7 bases; nucleotides outside the gene matches: 14. CDR3 length: 16 amino acids. Germline values: CDR1 MDHEN, CDR2 SYDVKM. CDR3 DNA sequence: TGTGCCAGCAGTGCCCCGGGACAGCTTAACGGAAATGAGCAGTTCTTC. Residues: CASSAPGQLNGNEQFF.

CDR3 coding DNA: TGTGCCAGCAGCTTCGCCTCGAGGGGCAATCAGCCCCAGCATTTT. Translating gives CASSFASRGNQPQHF. The V and J genes are TRBV7-2 and TRBJ1-5; D ambiguous. Germline V CDR1 and CDR2: SGHTA, FQGNSA. Trimming shortened V by 3 bases and J by 2 bases, and 11 bases separated the two germline ends. The CDR3 is 15 residues long.